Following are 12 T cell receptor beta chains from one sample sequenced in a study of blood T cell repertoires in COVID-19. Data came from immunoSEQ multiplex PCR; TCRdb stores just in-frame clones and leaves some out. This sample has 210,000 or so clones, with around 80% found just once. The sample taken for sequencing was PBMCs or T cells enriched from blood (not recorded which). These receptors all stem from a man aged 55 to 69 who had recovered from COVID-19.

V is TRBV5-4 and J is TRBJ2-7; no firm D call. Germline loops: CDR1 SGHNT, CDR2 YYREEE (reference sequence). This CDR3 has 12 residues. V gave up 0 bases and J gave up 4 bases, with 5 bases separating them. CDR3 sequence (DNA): TGTGCCAGCAGCTTGGACAGATACGAGCAGTACTTC. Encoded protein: CASSLDRYEQYF.

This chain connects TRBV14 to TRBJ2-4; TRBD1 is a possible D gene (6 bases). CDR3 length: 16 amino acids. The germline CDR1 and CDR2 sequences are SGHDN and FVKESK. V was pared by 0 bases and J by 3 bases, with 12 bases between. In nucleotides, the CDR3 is TGTGCCAGCAGCCAAGAGGGCAGGGGCGTCAAAAACATTCAGTACTTC. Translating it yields CASSQEGRGVKNIQYF.

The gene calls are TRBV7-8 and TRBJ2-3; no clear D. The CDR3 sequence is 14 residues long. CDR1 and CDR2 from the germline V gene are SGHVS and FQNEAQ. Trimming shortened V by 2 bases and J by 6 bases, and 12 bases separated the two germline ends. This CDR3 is CASSLPFLGDTQYF. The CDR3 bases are TGTGCCAGCAGCTTACCCTTTCTCGGGGATACGCAGTATTTT.

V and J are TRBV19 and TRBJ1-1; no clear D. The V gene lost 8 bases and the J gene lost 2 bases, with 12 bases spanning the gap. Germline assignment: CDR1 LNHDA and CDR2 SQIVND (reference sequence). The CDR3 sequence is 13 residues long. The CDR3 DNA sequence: TGTGCCAGTCTGTCACAGCCAAACACTGAAGCTTTCTTT. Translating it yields CASLSQPNTEAFF.

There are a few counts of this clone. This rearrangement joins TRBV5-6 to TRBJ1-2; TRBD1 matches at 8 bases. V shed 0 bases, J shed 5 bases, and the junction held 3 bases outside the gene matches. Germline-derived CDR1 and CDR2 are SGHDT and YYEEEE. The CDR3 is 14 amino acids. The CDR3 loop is CASSLARQGYGYTF. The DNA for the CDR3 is TGTGCCAGCAGCTTGGCCAGACAGGGGTATGGCTACACCTTC.

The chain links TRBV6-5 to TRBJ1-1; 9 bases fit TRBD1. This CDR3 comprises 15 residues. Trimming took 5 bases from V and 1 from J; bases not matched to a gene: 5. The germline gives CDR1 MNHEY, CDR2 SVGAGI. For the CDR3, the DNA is TGTGCCAGCAGTCGGGACAGGGCGAGGAACACTGAAGCTTTCTTT. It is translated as CASSRDRARNTEAFF.

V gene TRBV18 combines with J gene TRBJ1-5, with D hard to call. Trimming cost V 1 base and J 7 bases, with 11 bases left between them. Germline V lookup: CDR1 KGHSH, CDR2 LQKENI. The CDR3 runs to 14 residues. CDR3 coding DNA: TGTGCCAGCTCACCACGACGGGATGGACAGCCCCAGCATTTT. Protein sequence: CASSPRRDGQPQHF.

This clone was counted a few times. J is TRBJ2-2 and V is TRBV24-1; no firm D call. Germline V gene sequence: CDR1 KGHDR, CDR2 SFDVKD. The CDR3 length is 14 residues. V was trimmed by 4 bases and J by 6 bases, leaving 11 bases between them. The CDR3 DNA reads TGTGCCACCAGTGACCCCCAACGGGCCGGGGAGCTGTTTTTT. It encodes CATSDPQRAGELFF.

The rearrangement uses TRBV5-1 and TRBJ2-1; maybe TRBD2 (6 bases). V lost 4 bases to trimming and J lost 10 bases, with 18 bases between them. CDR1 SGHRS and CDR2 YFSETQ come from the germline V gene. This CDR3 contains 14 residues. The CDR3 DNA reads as TGCGCCAGCAGCCTGGAAGGGCCCGGGGGAGAGCAGTTCTTC. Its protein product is CASSLEGPGGEQFF. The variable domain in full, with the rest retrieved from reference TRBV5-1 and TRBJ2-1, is KAGVTQTPRYLIKTRGQQVTLSCSPISGHRSVSWYQQTPGQGLQFLFEYFSETQRNKGNFPGRFSGRQFSNSRSEMNVSTLELGDSALYLCASSLEGPGGEQFFGPGTRLTVL.

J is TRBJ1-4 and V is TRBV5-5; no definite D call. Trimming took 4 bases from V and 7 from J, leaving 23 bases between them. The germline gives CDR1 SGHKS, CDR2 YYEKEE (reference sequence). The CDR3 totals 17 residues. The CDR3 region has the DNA TGTGCCAGCAGCACTATTGCGGGCCCGGAGGCGCGTGAAAAACTGTTTTTT. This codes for CASSTIAGPEAREKLFF.

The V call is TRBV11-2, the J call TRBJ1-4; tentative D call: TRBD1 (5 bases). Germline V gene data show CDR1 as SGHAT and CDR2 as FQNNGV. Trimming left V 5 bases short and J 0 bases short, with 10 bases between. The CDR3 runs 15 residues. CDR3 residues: CASSPWGSTNEKLFF. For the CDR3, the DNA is TGTGCCAGCAGCCCCTGGGGCTCAACTAATGAAAAACTGTTTTTT.

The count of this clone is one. The CDR3 here is CASSEWRAGTGGWNEKLFF. The CDR3 DNA follows: TGTGCCAGCAGTGAATGGAGAGCCGGGACAGGGGGCTGGAATGAAAAACTGTTTTTT. The chain couples TRBV6-1 to TRBJ1-4, with TRBD1 matching over 12 bases. The CDR3 has 19 amino acids. In germline, CDR1 is MNHNS, CDR2 SASEGT. The ends lost 2 bases at V and 5 bases at J; junction bases unmatched: 12.